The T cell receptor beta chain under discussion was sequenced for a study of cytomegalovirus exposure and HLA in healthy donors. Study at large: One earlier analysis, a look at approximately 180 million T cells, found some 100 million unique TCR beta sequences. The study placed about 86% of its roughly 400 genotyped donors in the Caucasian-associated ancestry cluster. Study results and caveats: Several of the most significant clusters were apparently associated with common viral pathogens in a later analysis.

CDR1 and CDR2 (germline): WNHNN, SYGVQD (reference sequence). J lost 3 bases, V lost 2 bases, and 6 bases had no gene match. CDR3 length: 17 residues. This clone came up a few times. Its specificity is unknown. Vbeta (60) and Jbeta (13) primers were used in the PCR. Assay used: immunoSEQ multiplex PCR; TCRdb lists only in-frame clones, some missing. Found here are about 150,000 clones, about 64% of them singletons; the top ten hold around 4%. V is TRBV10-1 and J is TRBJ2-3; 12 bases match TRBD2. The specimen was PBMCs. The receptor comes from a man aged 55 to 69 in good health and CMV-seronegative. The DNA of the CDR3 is TGCGCCAGCAGTGAGCAGACTAGCGGGAGATTGACAGATACGCAGTATTTT. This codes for CASSEQTSGRLTDTQYF.